This T cell receptor (beta chain) was sequenced in a study of cytomegalovirus exposure and HLA in healthy donors. Study-level findings and limits: Being productive about 87% or about 30% of the time was typical of most TCR beta V segments in an earlier analysis.

As for this clone: Its antigen is unknown.

The study ran its PCR with 60 Vbeta and 13 Jbeta primers. The data were produced by immunoSEQ multiplex PCR, yet TCRdb's version contains in-frame clones alone and is incomplete. This table has under 150,000 clones, more than 70% appearing once. Germline V gene sequence: CDR1 ENHRY, CDR2 SYGVKD. The trim removed 3 bases at V and 4 bases at J, leaving 7 bases unmatched. The CDR3 has 15 amino acids. Sequencing input: PBMCs. The receptor comes from a man aged 45-65 years in good health and CMV-seronegative. V gene TRBV10-3 combines with J gene TRBJ2-7; TRBD2 aligns across 9 bases. CDR3 sequence (DNA): TGTGCCATCAGTGAAGGTGCGGGAGGGCCGTACGAGCAGTACTTC. Protein product: CAISEGAGGPYEQYF.